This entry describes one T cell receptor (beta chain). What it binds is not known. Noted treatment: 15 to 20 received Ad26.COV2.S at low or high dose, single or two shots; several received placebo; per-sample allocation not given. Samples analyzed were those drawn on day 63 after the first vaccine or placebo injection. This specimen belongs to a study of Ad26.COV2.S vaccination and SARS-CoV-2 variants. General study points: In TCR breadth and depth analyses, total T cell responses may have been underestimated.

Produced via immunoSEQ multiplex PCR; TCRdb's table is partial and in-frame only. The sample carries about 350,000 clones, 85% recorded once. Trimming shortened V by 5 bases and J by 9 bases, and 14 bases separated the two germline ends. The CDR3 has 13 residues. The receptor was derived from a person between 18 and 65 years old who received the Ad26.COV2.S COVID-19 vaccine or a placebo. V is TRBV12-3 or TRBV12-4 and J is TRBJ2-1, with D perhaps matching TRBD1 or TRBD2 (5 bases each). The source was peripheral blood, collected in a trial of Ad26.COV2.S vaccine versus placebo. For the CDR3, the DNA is TGTGCCAGCAGTACTCTCCGGGGCCCTGAGCAGTTCTTC. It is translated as CASSTLRGPEQFF.